Following are 4 T cell receptor beta chains from one sample sequenced in a study of graft-versus-host responses after intestinal transplantation. Their cognate antigens are unknown. The assay was immunoSEQ multiplex PCR, and TCRdb's table has in-frame clones only and misses some. This sample has about 93,000 clones; 90% to 95% occur once, and the top ten carry around 0.49%. Sample: unstimulated CD8+ T cells sorted from spleen or lymph node cells, taken before intestinal transplant. The receptors stem from a human donor who received an intestinal transplant.

A single count supports this clone. V is TRBV9 and J is TRBJ1-2, with TRBD1 matching 7 bases. J gave up 2 bases and V 2 bases, and 6 bases lay outside the gene matches. Germline CDR1 SGDLS, CDR2 YYNGEE. This CDR3 contains 15 residues. DNA for the CDR3: TGTGCCAGCAGCGTGGACAGGCGTATGAACTATGGCTACACCTTC. It translates to CASSVDRRMNYGYTF.

This chain uses TRBV15 with TRBJ1-4; the D is unclear. The CDR3 runs 14 residues. V was cut by 3 bases and J by 5 bases, with 10 bases left in between. Germline values: CDR1 LNHNV, CDR2 YYDKDF (reference sequence). The CDR3 region is CATSSRRANEKLFF. The CDR3 DNA reads as TGTGCCACCAGCAGCAGGCGGGCAAATGAAAAACTGTTTTTT.

The rearrangement links TRBV19 to TRBJ2-5, with TRBD1 identical over 7 bases. Matching the DNA end better, TRBJ2-7 makes the J call doubtful. Germline assignment: CDR1 LNHDA and CDR2 SQIVND (reference sequence). The CDR3 has 15 residues. CDR3 sequence: CASSIGPGGTYEQYF. DNA for the CDR3: TGTGCCAGTAGTATAGGTCCAGGGGGAACCTACGAGCAGTACTTC.

This clone was counted between two and nine times. The V and J genes are TRBV4-1 and TRBJ2-7, with 10 bases fitting TRBD2. Germline-derived CDR1 and CDR2 are MGHRA and YSYEKL. The CDR3 covers 16 residues. Trimming at V came to 0 bases and at J to 7 bases, leaving 9 bases not matched to a gene. CDR3 DNA: TGCGCCAGCAGCCAAGATCCCAGCGGGAGGGCTTATGAGCAGTACTTC. Translating gives CASSQDPSGRAYEQYF.